What follows is one T cell receptor (beta chain) and its context. Its antigen remains unidentified. Base-call qualities are not available, and no considerably larger clone is one nucleotide away. The entry originates in a study of blood T cell repertoires in COVID-19 (dated by TCRdb to the early 2020s). Background on the whole study: Samples from collaborators originated in the United States, Italy and Spain and spanned both the acute and convalescent phases of COVID-19. The repertoires were released in a freely available public database meant as a resource for research on the immune response to SARS-CoV-2. HLA class I and class II types, where available, came from metadata supplied by the sample provider rather than from assay-based typing. The samples were drawn from the first 160 participants of the ongoing ImmuneRACE study and from 950 to 1,500 subjects provided by 6 global collaborators. Sample metadata almost always included a de-identified subject ID, COVID-19 status, age in years and sex. The prospective study material was composed of cDNA or gDNA derived from T cells, B-cell-depleted T cells, or PBMCs. Deeply sampled blood TCRbeta repertoires from subjects exposed to, actively infected with, or recovered from COVID-19 were included in the dataset.

Collaborating institutions collected whole blood in K2EDTA tubes following their own protocols. For TCRbeta analysis, collaborators shipped samples in one of three forms: frozen whole blood, isolated PBMCs, or DNA extracted from either of those sample types. Here is what the overall study found, with its caveats: The quantity of clinical and demographic metadata differed by source and by participant and was supplied without curation.

The CDR3 sequence holds 15 residues, the cysteine and phenylalanine included. Left in the record is the CDR3 DNA by itself, 45 bases read in frame from the first base. V ends up 0 bases short and J 7 bases short, with an unmatched junction base count of 8. CDR1 and CDR2 are drawn from the germline V gene: SGHRS, YFSETQ. TCRbeta CDR3 regions were amplified from genomic DNA using the immunoSEQ Assay, a bias-controlled multiplex PCR. As for how the authors treated the data: Within the assay, amplification of reference gene primers was used to estimate how many nucleated cells each sample contained. Sequence reads were collapsed and filtered to measure the absolute abundance of every unique TCRbeta CDR3 rearrangement. For each sample, productive Simpson clonality was calculated by taking the square root of Simpson's diversity index across productive rearrangements. TCRdb provides this immuneACCESS table in a form limited to in-frame rearrangements. Some clones are lacking; in checked studies, under half of them reflect an unresolved V gene, and why the rest are absent is not known. The D gene and trimming were derived from the DNA, and the V and J assignments and clone size from that table. The sample table contains about 150,000 clones; only one count was recorded for 87% of them. The top ten clones comprise 5% of the sample.

The specimen was peripheral blood. The rearrangement combines TRBV5-1 with TRBJ2-7; 9 central bases correspond to TRBD2. The clonotype originates from a human donor in a cohort sampled during active COVID-19. The DNA sequence follows: TGCGCCAGCAGCTTGGTAGTAGCGGGAGTGGGTGAGCAGTACTTC. The resulting protein is CASSLVVAGVGEQYF.